These T cell receptor beta chains were read from a single sample in a study of cytomegalovirus exposure and HLA in healthy donors. Measured with immunoSEQ multiplex PCR; TCRdb has only the in-frame clones, and not every one. In the table there are 200,000 or so clones, roughly 80% of which are singletons. Source material: PBMCs. The receptor set was obtained from a boy aged 5-17 years in good health and CMV-seronegative. The CDR3 runs from the conserved cysteine through the conserved F or W.

v_call	j_call	cdr3_aa
TRBV7-9	TRBJ2-1	CASSLTLAVPNEQFF
TRBV4-3	TRBJ2-2	CASSQVSGGIGELFF
TRBV6-6	TRBJ1-5	CASGITGGGNQPQHF
TRBV27	TRBJ2-7	CASSFSSGSLGEQYF
TRBV5-1	TRBJ2-5	CASSLGPLTGTSGRALETQYF
TRBV7-2	TRBJ2-6	CASSLVPTSGANVLTF
TRBV5-4	TRBJ2-1	CASSPRSGSRLEQFF
TRBV7-7	TRBJ2-3	CASSNGDRSTDTQYF
TRBV15	TRBJ1-5	CATSSRKQVSNQPQHF
TRBV5-5	TRBJ1-2	CASSSERTYGYTF
TRBV5-1	TRBJ2-2	CASSSRRGGRTSGALNTGELFF
TRBV2	TRBJ2-2	CASSEGRGNTGELFF
TRBV10-2	TRBJ2-7	CASSVTSGSGNEQYF
TRBV28	TRBJ1-2	CASRVRQGLKVNYGYTF
TRBV2	TRBJ2-1	CASSGRAGGDEQFF
TRBV7-6	TRBJ1-5	CASSLGGRRIGAGNQPQHF
TRBV29-1	TRBJ1-2	CSALPGTFSYGYTF
TRBV6-5	TRBJ2-7	CASSYTGYTPYEQYF
TRBV27	TRBJ2-7	CASSDLRVRPYF
TRBV2	TRBJ2-5	CASSGLAGGGSQYF
TRBV19	TRBJ2-1	CASSRTPAEQFF
TRBV5-4	TRBJ1-2	CASSRDRQGLRWNGYTF
TRBV27	TRBJ2-5	CASRTAFRDRGQETQYF
TRBV7-6	TRBJ1-1	CASSAGWNTEAFF
TRBV7-7	TRBJ2-3	CASSPRQGTSTDTQYF
TRBV2	TRBJ2-7	CASSEFRDRDEQYF
TRBV28	TRBJ1-5	CASVTWGGDVQPQHF
TRBV7-8	TRBJ1-1	CASSLVPQGPNTEAFF
TRBV2	-	CASSAQDYPYEQYF
TRBV5-5	TRBJ1-2	CASTTPETATNYGYTF
TRBV6-5	TRBJ1-1	CASSSSPGTEAFF
TRBV4-2	TRBJ2-1	CASSQGISGGGDNEQFF
TRBV7-9	TRBJ2-3	CASSLGGLGLYF
TRBV6-1	TRBJ2-5	CASSEVKAGKTQYF
TRBV2	TRBJ2-3	CASWRGGRALTDTQYF
TRBV4-3	TRBJ2-6	CASSQDSQGGANVLTF
TRBV2	TRBJ1-5	CASSGGTGGAGQPQHF
TRBV6-5	TRBJ1-1	CASSQTGVGGTEASF
TRBV5-1	TRBJ1-1	CASSLPLTGLNTEAFF
TRBV11-1	TRBJ1-2	CASSLRHPGDYGYTF
TRBV27	TRBJ1-1	CASRASTEAFF
TRBV6-5	TRBJ2-5	CASSYVGQHWYF
TRBV5-1	TRBJ2-7	CASSFGGTGGYEQYF
TRBV7-2	TRBJ2-2	CASSLSRTGRHRTGELFF
TRBV9	TRBJ2-2	CASSVASGAGELFF
TRBV4-1	TRBJ2-4	CASSQMGLLPRYF
TRBV27	TRBJ1-5	CASSPTGQYQPQHF
TRBV11-2	TRBJ2-7	CASSLEGTGNYEQYF
TRBV10-3	TRBJ2-7	CAISEVGGSLFYEQYF
TRBV29-1	TRBJ1-1	CSRTGQMNTEAFF
TRBV5-6	TRBJ1-1	CASSLVNTEAFF
TRBV18	TRBJ1-3	CASSPKGAGNTIYF
TRBV21-1	TRBJ1-5	CASSKQGHSNQPQHF
TRBV7-9	TRBJ2-7	CASSLGAGASYEQYF